This T cell receptor (beta chain) was observed in a study of blood T cell dynamics during melanoma immunotherapy (dated by TCRdb to the early 2020s). Study-level background: Patients with metastatic melanoma were treated with first-line pembrolizumab or nivolumab plus ipilimumab as standard of care in the United Kingdom. Peripheral T cell receptor repertoires of metastatic melanoma patients were profiled before and after one cycle of checkpoint inhibitor therapy to find early correlates of response. The training cohort consisted of consecutive patients, while an additional independent group of patients from the same centre was pooled to form an external validation set. The study at large found these results: A bifurcated reorganization of the PBMC repertoire at W3, with increased clonality or increased diversity, was observed in patients who later achieved disease control, unlike in progressors. The study could not determine whether the T cell clones driving repertoire changes were melanoma-specific or reflected general immune activation. The relatively small sample size was recognized as a factor that could limit how well the results generalize.

A few counts support this clone. This receptor's antigen is unknown. Base qualities are not at hand, and no much larger clone is one base apart. This specimen's time point label, per the study, means: pre-treatment baseline. Blood samples were collected before treatment (T0) and at week 3 (W3), after the first cycle of checkpoint blockade. Except for a couple of patients with rapid clinical progression, response was assessed 12 weeks after the first infusion by RECIST 1.1; disease control meant complete response, partial response or stable disease. Any patient who had received prior systemic cancer treatment, was on concomitant immunosuppressant therapy or had synchronous other active malignancies was excluded. To track both circulating cells and T cell turnover, TCR beta was sequenced from bulk PBMC as well as from plasma cell-free DNA. Lymphoprep and SepMate tubes were used to isolate PBMC from blood, and red cell lysis was then performed. QIAamp DNA Blood Mini kits were used to extract DNA from PBMC and sorted T cell subsets.

The germline V gene (reference sequence) specifies WNHNN as CDR1 and SYGVQD as CDR2. The CDR3 runs 16 residues from the cysteine to the phenylalanine. Only CDR3 DNA remains: 48 bases, in frame from the first base. V was cut back by 0 bases and J by 8 bases, leaving a gap of 17 bases between them. A fixed 350 ng of DNA was loaded for every bulk PBMC sample. The immunoSEQ TCRb Assay kit was used according to manufacturer instructions to amplify TCR beta CDR3 sequences from genomic DNA. The KAPA Library Quantification Kit for Illumina platforms was used to quantify the pooled libraries by qPCR. Pooled libraries were sequenced on an Illumina NextSeq 500, clustered at about 0.6-1.2 pM. Turning to the authors' computational methods: Analysis of the TCR data relied on immunoSEQ ANALYZER and the R LymphoSeq package. A rearrangement efficiency score was calculated as productive divided by the sum of productive and non-productive CDR3 sequences. Within each patient, timepoints were compared pairwise for clonality, measured with the Gini coefficient, and for diversity, measured with the Renyi index at alpha=1. Clonal relatedness used an edit distance of 3, and repertoire similarity used the Bhattacharyya coefficient, both computed in LymphoSeq. To classify response, a linear discriminant analysis based on week-3 changes in clonality and diversity was built using the R MASS and caret packages. As stored in TCRdb, this immuneACCESS dataset retains in-frame rearrangements with V and J assigned. A fraction of the clones does not appear; measured against another copy, unresolved V genes explain less than half of the discrepancy, and the remainder lacks a known reason. V, J and clone size reflect that table, while D and trimming were determined from the DNA. The sample records about 5,000 clones, around 87% of which are singletons. The ten largest clones add up to approximately 17% of the sample.

Recombination joined TRBV10-1 with TRBJ1-5, and the D gene may be TRBD1, 6 bases matching. The source was blood, collected from a patient treated with checkpoint blockade. The sequence came from a human donor with melanoma. The encoded CDR3 is CASSESAGQPAEPQHF. The sequence in DNA is TGCGCCAGCAGTGAGTCGGCGGGACAACCAGCTGAGCCCCAGCATTTT.